One T cell receptor beta chain is described in this entry. The sample originates from a study of beta chain features in type 1 diabetes. Germline V gene data show CDR1 as SSHAT and CDR2 as FNYEAQ (reference sequence). V shed 6 bases and J shed 4 bases, with 16 bases lying between them. This CDR3 spans 15 amino acids. Of the isolated RNA, all was reverse transcribed, and so the sequenced material was expressed TCRB transcripts. Libraries were prepared by immunoSEQ multiplex PCR; TCRdb keeps only in-frame clonotypes and omits some of them. This sample carries about 150,000 clones, around 10% of them seen once, and the ten largest clones take about 2%.

This receptor was obtained from a man between 18 and 29 years old in good health. The chain is built from TRBV7-7 and TRBJ2-1; D perhaps matches TRBD1 (7 bases). Sequenced sample: central memory CD4+ T cells from blood. The CDR3 region has the DNA TGTGCCAGCAGTCCAGCCCAGGGGGGATACAATGAGCAGTTCTTC. It yields the protein CASSPAQGGYNEQFF.